This T cell receptor (beta chain) was retrieved from a study of blood T cell repertoires in COVID-19 (dated by TCRdb to about 2020). About the full investigation: Samples covering the acute and convalescent phases of COVID-19 were provided by collaborators in the United States, Italy and Spain. HLA class I and class II types, where available, came from metadata supplied by the sample provider rather than from assay-based typing. The sample metadata nearly always contained a de-identified subject ID, COVID-19 status, age in years and sex. The repertoires were made available in a free public database intended to serve as a resource for research on the immune response to SARS-CoV-2. Deeply sampled blood TCRbeta repertoires from subjects exposed to, actively infected with, or recovered from COVID-19 were included in the dataset. The prospective study material was composed of cDNA or gDNA derived from T cells, B-cell-depleted T cells, or PBMCs. Samples were obtained from the ongoing ImmuneRACE study (first 160 participants) and from roughly 1,300 subjects provided by 6 global collaborators. The paper's findings and limits, for the study overall: Clinical and demographic metadata were provided uncurated, with the amount varying by source and participant.

Details on this clone: The antigen it binds to is not known. Nothing much larger sits one base from this clone, and base qualities are not available.

One collaborating source in Seattle enrolled patients during active infection and followed them longitudinally through the course of disease. Collaborating institutions collected whole blood in K2EDTA tubes following their own protocols. For TCRbeta analysis, collaborators shipped samples in one of three forms: frozen whole blood, isolated PBMCs, or DNA extracted from either of those sample types. TCRbeta CDR3 regions were amplified from genomic DNA by means of the immunoSEQ Assay, a bias-controlled multiplex PCR. Regarding the original processing steps: The number of nucleated cells in each sample was estimated by amplification of reference gene primers within the assay. Sequence reads were collapsed and filtered to measure the absolute abundance of every unique TCRbeta CDR3 rearrangement. For each sample, productive Simpson clonality was calculated as the square root of Simpson's diversity index over productive rearrangements. The table was pulled from immuneACCESS by TCRdb, which kept in-frame rearrangements only. Such tables lose some clones; where checked, under half of the loss comes from unresolved V genes, and the rest has no known cause. V and J calls and clone size are given by that table; D and trimming were obtained from the DNA. In all, the sample holds over 150,000 clones, and roughly 84% of those were seen once. 6.5% to 7.5% of the sample belongs to the ten largest clones.

The junction shows trimming of 2 bases on V and 5 bases on J, plus 10 bases between the germline ends. The germline V gene encodes CDR1 SGHKS and CDR2 YYEKEE (reference sequence). Its CDR3 holds 14 amino acids, cysteine through phenylalanine. Solely the CDR3 DNA is kept, with 42 bases framed from the first base. The chain couples TRBV5-5 to TRBJ1-4, with TRBD1 perhaps the D gene, on 5 matching bases. This TCR derives from a man at least 80 years old with COVID-19, enrolled during active disease. Specimen: peripheral blood. The CDR3 region has the sequence CASSFARGNEKLFF. The nucleotide sequence is given as TGTGCCAGCAGCTTCGCTAGGGGAAATGAAAAACTGTTTTTT. The full variable domain, with segments outside the CDR3 supplied by the reference TRBV5-5 and TRBJ1-4 proteins, appears as DAGVTQSPTHLIKTRGQQVTLRCSPISGHKSVSWYQQVLGQGPQFIFQYYEKEERGRGNFPDRFSARQFPNYSSELNVNALLLGDSALYLCASSFARGNEKLFFGSGTQLSVL.